These 5 T cell receptor beta chains were sequenced from one sample in a study of persistence of HIV-infected CD4 T cells. These TCRs' antigens remain unknown. The stimulus was an HIV-1 Gag 15-mer peptide pool, about 1 ug/peptide/mL. CD4+ T cells upregulating both CD40 ligand and CD69 were sorted as responding cells. Sequencing used immunoSEQ version 4 in survey mode. The method was immunoSEQ multiplex PCR; TCRdb's version includes in-frame clones alone and lacks a portion of them. The sample lists about 20,000 clones, 55% to 65% occurring once. Sequencing used CD4+ T cells sorted from PBMCs after roughly 19-hour stimulation, obtained from a patient who received antiretroviral therapy. Receptor source: an adult woman with HIV who was CMV-seropositive.

The table lists this clone with a few counts. This sequence joins TRBV6-2 or TRBV6-3 and TRBJ2-6; possibly TRBD2 for D (5 bases). Germline CDR1 is MNHEY and CDR2 is SVGEGT. Trimming shortened V by 5 bases and J by 4 bases, and 6 bases separated the two germline ends. The CDR3 runs to 13 residues. The CDR3, as DNA: TGTGCCAGCAGTCGGGAAGGGGCCAACGTCCTGACTTTC. It translates to CASSREGANVLTF.

This clone was counted once. The chain links TRBV10-1 to TRBJ2-3; 8 nucleotides agree with TRBD1. The CDR3 is made up of 17 amino acids. Germline trimming cut 6 bases from V and 1 base from J; bases unmatched to any gene: 12. Germline lookup yields CDR1 WNHNN and CDR2 SYGVQD (reference sequence). The CDR3 region is CASSARTGPSGTDTQYF. CDR3 DNA sequence: TGCGCCAGCAGCGCCCGGACAGGGCCGTCGGGCACAGATACGCAGTATTTT.

The chain has TRBV5-1 and TRBJ2-1, with 7 bases fitting TRBD2. Germline V gene data show CDR1 as SGHRS and CDR2 as YFSETQ. J gave up 9 bases and V 4 bases, and 7 bases lay outside the gene matches. The CDR3 has 13 amino acids. CDR3 bases: TGCGCCAGCAGCCCGGGGGGTTTGGGTGAGCAGTTCTTC. Amino acids: CASSPGGLGEQFF.

The chain joins TRBV7-3 to TRBJ2-1, with D tentatively TRBD2 (5 bases). The germline V and J ends were trimmed by 1 base and 7 bases, with 11 bases remaining between them. The CDR3 is 14 amino acids. CDR1 is SGHTA, CDR2 FQGTGA, per germline. The CDR3 DNA reads as TGTGCCAGCAGCTTAAGGCCTAGCATAAATGAGCAGTTCTTC. Translated, it gives CASSLRPSINEQFF.

V and J are TRBV6-5 and TRBJ2-7, with D uncertain. This CDR3 has 11 residues. Germline loops: CDR1 MNHEY, CDR2 SVGAGI. Trimming cost V 8 bases and J 2 bases, with 7 bases left between them. Here the CDR3 DNA reads TGTGCCAGCCTCGCGGCCTACGAGCAGTACGTC. Its protein is CASLAAYEQYV.